The 24 T cell receptor beta chains given below trace back to one sample, sequenced in a study of regulatory T cells in long-lasting Graves disease. Time point denoted: newly diagnosed GD, antithyroid drugs for less than 3 months. Making the TCR library involved RNA that had been extracted from PBMCs. TCR beta libraries were built with iRepertoire HTBI primers and Arm-PCR of CDR3 regions. TCRdb analysed the multiplex PCR reads with MiXCR anew, one entry per CDR3 protein. The sample records about 460,000 distinct CDR3 sequences, less than 15% being singletons. The same data also went into a second study, on T cells in Graves' hyperthyroidism and ophthalmopathy.

The source was peripheral blood mononuclear cells (PBMCs), collected at new diagnosis, from a patient treated with antithyroid drugs. The receptors derive from a woman in her fifties or sixties with Graves disease.

The sample holds many counts of this clonotype. Here the CDR3 DNA reads TGTGCCAGCGGGACAGGTTATCAAGAGACCCAGTACTTC. Its protein is CASGTGYQETQYF. V and J are TRBV28 and TRBJ2-5, with 8 bases fitting TRBD1. V dropped 8 bases and J dropped 2; count of bases not matched to a gene: 4. Per germline, CDR1 MDHEN and CDR2 SYDVKM. This CDR3 is 13 amino acids long.

As to this clonotype: Since the CDR3 does not end with the conserved phenylalanine or tryptophan, this likely comes from a read error. The chain is built from TRBV11-2 and TRBJ2-4; 9 nucleotides match TRBD2. Per germline, CDR1 SGHAT and CDR2 FQNNGV. With 1 base clipped from V and 0 bases from J, the junction kept 16 bases outside the gene matches. The CDR3 loop spans 21 amino acids. The CDR3: CASSLGGGSSGRLLAKNIQYY. The CDR3 coding sequence is TGTGCCAGCAGCTTAGGAGGGGGGAGTAGCGGGAGACTCTTAGCCAAAAACATTCAGTACTAC.

The V gene is TRBV6-5, the J gene TRBJ2-7; 9 bases agree with TRBD2. Per germline, CDR1 MNHEY and CDR2 SVGAGI. J lost 0 bases, V lost 4 bases, and 7 bases had no gene match. The CDR3 sequence is 16 residues long. The CDR3 bases are TGTGCCAGCAGTTTCCTGAGCGGGGGGCCCTCCTACGAGCAGTACTTC. Amino acids: CASSFLSGGPSYEQYF.

The chain links TRBV28 to TRBJ2-7; D call uncertain. This CDR3 is 12 amino acids long. Between the trimmed V and J ends, which lost 7 bases and 0 bases, there was a span of 7 bases. Germline CDR1 and CDR2: MDHEN and SYDVKM. CDR3 DNA sequence: TGTGCCAGCACTTTTAACTCCTACGAGCAGTACTTC. Encoded protein: CASTFNSYEQYF.

This clonotype has only a few counts. The rearrangement links TRBV19 to TRBJ2-2; a possible D gene is TRBD2 (5 bases). With 7 bases removed from V and 3 bases from J, the gap between germline ends came to 18 bases. The CDR3 loop spans 16 amino acids. CDR1 and CDR2 from the germline V gene are LNHDA and SQIVND (reference sequence). CDR3 DNA sequence: TGTGCCAGTACCCCTTTCTGGGGAGCGTACACCGGGGAGCTGTTTTTT. Its protein is CASTPFWGAYTGELFF.

The rearrangement joins TRBV5-8 to TRBJ2-3, with 13 bases that match TRBD2. The germline V gene has CDR1 SGHTS and CDR2 YDEGEE. Losses at the gene ends were 0 bases for V and 5 bases for J; bases not matched to a gene: 3. The CDR3 sequence is 16 residues long. The CDR3 sequence: CASSLGTSGSRDTQYF. CDR3 nucleotide sequence: TGTGCCAGCAGCTTGGGGACTAGCGGGAGTCGAGATACGCAGTATTTT.

The J gene is TRBJ2-2, the V gene TRBV27; D unclear. CDR1 and CDR2 from the germline V gene are MNHEY and SMNVEV (reference sequence). Between the trimmed V and J ends, which lost 5 bases and 4 bases, there was a span of 8 bases. The CDR3 sequence is 13 residues long. The CDR3 is CASSHWATGELFF. The CDR3 coding sequence is TGTGCCAGCAGTCATTGGGCCACCGGGGAGCTGTTTTTT.

This chain links TRBV20-1 with TRBJ2-3; TRBD2 agrees at 7 bases. CDR3 size: 15 residues. Germline V lookup: CDR1 DFQATT, CDR2 SNEGSKA (reference sequence). J gave up 4 bases and V 6 bases, and 13 bases lay outside the gene matches. The chain's CDR3 is CSAERVGGPADTQYF. In DNA, the CDR3 is TGCAGTGCCGAGAGGGTGGGAGGGCCGGCAGATACGCAGTATTTT.

This clonotype occurred a few times. The V and J genes are TRBV3-1 and TRBJ2-1, with D possibly matching TRBD1 (5 bases). Germline CDR1 is LGHDT and CDR2 is YNNKEL (reference sequence). V was shortened by 2 bases and J by 5 bases, with 7 bases between the two germline ends. The CDR3 is made up of 13 amino acids. CDR3 in DNA: TGTGCCAGCAGCCAACTGACAGACAATGAGCAGTTCTTC. Translated, it gives CASSQLTDNEQFF.

This clonotype was recorded a few times. V and J are TRBV30 and TRBJ2-1; 7 bases fit TRBD2. The CDR3 has 15 residues. Trimming cost V 3 bases and J 1 base; bases outside gene matches: 6. The V gene's germline CDR1 is GTSNPN and CDR2 SVGIG (reference sequence). The CDR3 DNA is TGTGCCTGGAGGGTCGGGAGGAGATCCTACAATGAGCAGTTCTTC. It yields the protein CAWRVGRRSYNEQFF.

The chain couples TRBV20-1 to TRBJ1-3, with unresolved D. V was trimmed by 1 base and J by 0 bases, leaving 19 bases between them. The V gene's germline CDR1 is DFQATT and CDR2 SNEGSKA (reference sequence). The CDR3 contains 18 residues. The CDR3 here is CSARGHRSGSLSGNTIYF. The CDR3 bases are TGCAGTGCTAGAGGGCATAGGTCCGGGAGCCTCTCTGGAAACACCATATATTTT.

This clonotype was picked up one time. A clone one base away is much larger, so this may be a read error. The chain links TRBV3-1 to TRBJ2-7, with D maybe TRBD1 (5 bases). This CDR3 region has 13 residues. Germline CDR1 is LGHDT and CDR2 is YNNKEL (reference sequence). Here the CDR3 DNA reads TGTGCCAGCAGCCCGGACAACTCCTACGCGCAGTACTTC. This sequence encodes CASSPDNSYAQYF.

The rearrangement links TRBV5-1 to TRBJ2-3, with TRBD2 matching over 8 bases. This CDR3 comprises 15 residues. Germline assignment: CDR1 SGHRS and CDR2 YFSETQ. The J segment lost 6 bases and the V segment lost 4 bases, leaving 10 bases of the junction unmatched. The CDR3 sequence: CASSAFRGGTDTQYF. In DNA, the CDR3 is TGCGCCAGCAGCGCGTTCCGGGGGGGGACCGATACGCAGTATTTT.

This clonotype was detected many times. The chain carries TRBV6-2 or TRBV6-3 and TRBJ2-5; 9 bases map to TRBD1. Germline trimming cut 2 bases from V and 5 bases from J; bases unmatched to any gene: 3. The CDR3 extends over 14 amino acids. Germline loops: CDR1 MNHEY, CDR2 SVGEGT. This CDR3 is CASSYGTGKETQYF. Here the CDR3 DNA reads TGTGCCAGCAGTTACGGGACAGGGAAGGAGACCCAGTACTTC.

There are many counts of this clonotype. The rearrangement joins TRBV11-1 to TRBJ2-5, with D unclear. The V and J ends lost 5 bases and 10 bases respectively, with 20 bases between them. This CDR3 comprises 14 residues. Germline lookup yields CDR1 SGHAT and CDR2 FQDESV (reference sequence). CDR3 loop: CASSDLYEAPGQYF. As DNA, the CDR3 is TGTGCCAGCAGCGACTTATATGAGGCTCCGGGCCAGTACTTC. The variable domain in full, completed from reference TRBV11-1 and TRBJ2-5, reads EAEVAQSPRYKITEKSQAVAFWCDPISGHATLYWYRQILGQGPELLVQFQDESVVDDSQLPKDRFSAERLKGVDSTLKIQPAELGDSAMYLCASSDLYEAPGQYFGPGTRLLVL.

This chain uses TRBV11-2 with TRBJ2-7, with 10 bases identical to TRBD1. V lost 4 bases and J lost 0; bases outside the gene matches: 3. CDR3 size: 15 residues. Germline V lookup: CDR1 SGHAT, CDR2 FQNNGV. The CDR3 DNA sequence: TGTGCCAGCAGCTGGGACAGGGGAAGCTCCTACGAGCAGTACTTC. Protein product: CASSWDRGSSYEQYF. The variable domain in full, completed from reference TRBV11-2 and TRBJ2-7, reads EAGVAQSPRYKIIEKRQSVAFWCNPISGHATLYWYQQILGQGPKLLIQFQNNGVVDDSQLPKDRFSAERLKGVDSTLKIQPAKLEDSAVYLCASSWDRGSSYEQYFGPGTRLTVT.

This clonotype was observed at least ten times. This chain joins TRBV6-2 or TRBV6-3 and TRBJ2-1; 12 bases agree with TRBD2. This CDR3 has 21 amino acids. V lost 0 bases and J lost 5; bases outside the gene matches: 17. Per germline, CDR1 MNHEY and CDR2 SVGEGT. The CDR3 DNA sequence: TGTGCCAGCAGTTACTCCGCCCCAGGACTAGGACTAGCGGGATCCAACAATGAGCAGTTCTTC. Protein sequence: CASSYSAPGLGLAGSNNEQFF.

This sequence joins TRBV20-1 and TRBJ2-1; D gene unclear. Trimming cost V 0 bases and J 0 bases, with 12 bases left between them. Germline CDR1 and CDR2: DFQATT and SNEGSKA (reference sequence). The CDR3 is 16 amino acids. The CDR3 is CSARDIGLLSYNEQFF. Here the CDR3 DNA reads TGCAGTGCTAGAGATATTGGGCTCCTCTCCTACAATGAGCAGTTCTTC.

At least ten counts were recorded for this clonotype. This sequence joins TRBV7-8 and TRBJ2-7; D possibly corresponds to TRBD1 (6 bases). The CDR3 length is 14 residues. Germline assignment: CDR1 SGHVS and CDR2 FQNEAQ. The V gene lost 3 bases and the J gene lost 6 bases, with 15 bases spanning the gap. In nucleotides, the CDR3 is TGTGCCAGCAGCTTTGTACAGGGCCGGGTCGAGCAGTACTTC. It is translated as CASSFVQGRVEQYF.

Note on this clonotype: This sequence may be a read error, since a much larger clone differs from it by one base. V usage is TRBV9 and J usage is TRBJ2-3; D remains unclear. Germline CDR1 reads SGDLS; CDR2 reads YYNGEE. There are 12 residues in the CDR3. Trimming pared 3 bases from V and 2 bases from J, leaving 4 bases between. DNA of the CDR3: TGTGCCAGCAGCGGTTACACAGATACGCAGTATTTT. This codes for CASSGYTDTQYF. The full variable domain, completed using reference TRBV9 and TRBJ2-3, is DSGVTQTPKHLITATGQRVTLRCSPRSGDLSVYWYQQSLDQGLQFLIQYYNGEERAKGNILERFSAQQFPDLHSELNLSSLELGDSALYFCASSGYTDTQYFGPGTRLTVL.

The sample holds many counts of this clonotype. The J gene is TRBJ2-7, the V gene TRBV11-2; D possibly matches TRBD1 or TRBD2 (7 bases each). Germline CDR1 and CDR2: SGHAT and FQNNGV. V was trimmed by 3 bases and J by 3 bases, leaving 18 bases between them. The CDR3 spans 16 residues. In DNA, the CDR3 is TGTGCCAGCAGCTTGGGCAGGGGGGACTACTACTACGAGCAGTACTTC. Its protein product is CASSLGRGDYYYEQYF.

Only a few counts were recorded for this clonotype. The chain recombines TRBV7-3 with TRBJ2-7, with D possibly being TRBD2 (7 bases). Per the germline V gene, CDR1 is SGHTA and CDR2 is FQGTGA. The CDR3 consists of 15 residues. Trimming cost V 9 bases and J 0 bases, with 18 bases left between them. In nucleotides, the CDR3 is TGTGCCAGTGCGGAAAGGGGGGGAGGCTCCTACGAGCAGTACTTC. It yields the protein CASAERGGGSYEQYF.

The rearrangement links TRBV6-1 to TRBJ2-5; either TRBD1 or TRBD2 may fit D (5 bases each). The CDR3 extends over 15 amino acids. Per germline, CDR1 MNHNS and CDR2 SASEGT. The V end lost 0 bases, the J end lost 4 bases, and 12 bases lay between the germline ends. For the CDR3, the DNA is TGTGCCAGCAGTGAAGCGCGGTGGGGGAGAGAGACCCAGTACTTC. Amino acids: CASSEARWGRETQYF.

The chain couples TRBV5-4 to TRBJ1-2; 7 bases fit TRBD1. The CDR3 extends over 15 amino acids. Trimming took 4 bases from V and 8 from J; bases not matched to a gene: 14. In germline, CDR1 is SGHNT, CDR2 YYREEE (reference sequence). CDR3 bases: TGTGCCAGCAGCATAGACAGGGAGGTAGTGAGAGGCTACACCTTC. It is translated as CASSIDREVVRGYTF.